The 26 T cell receptor beta chains listed next were all sequenced from one sample in a study of neurological immune-mediated disorders. TCRdb reprocessed the 5' RACE reads via MiXCR and lists one record per CDR3 protein. The sample lists about 55,000 distinct CDR3 sequences, 3.6% occurring once. The sequenced sample was PBMCs. The receptors here all came from a man aged 25 to 40 with multiple sclerosis.

In its sample, this clonotype was seen many times. This sequence joins TRBV29-1 and TRBJ2-2; TRBD2 matches 9 bases. Germline lookup yields CDR1 SQVTM and CDR2 ANQGSEA. The CDR3 is 15 amino acids. The trim removed 1 base at V and 3 bases at J, leaving 3 bases unmatched. CDR3 nucleotides: TGCAGCGTTGAAGTAGGGACTAGCCACACCGGGGAGCTGTTTTTT. Protein product: CSVEVGTSHTGELFF.

Only a few counts were recorded for this clonotype. A junction end diverges from the germline sequence, so it may reflect a read error. The rearrangement uses TRBV20-1 and TRBJ1-5; weak D call: TRBD1 (5 bases). The CDR3 loop spans 14 amino acids. Looked up from germline, CDR1 is DFQATT and CDR2 is SNEGSKA (reference sequence). The CDR3 protein is CSARGGVGNQPQNF. The CDR3 DNA is TGCAGTGCTAGAGGAGGGGTCGGCAATCAGCCCCAGAATTTT.

This sequence joins TRBV30 and TRBJ2-6; 8 bases agree with TRBD1. The germline V gene encodes CDR1 GTSNPN and CDR2 SVGIG (reference sequence). V lost 4 bases to trimming and J lost 2 bases; unmatched junction nucleotides: 4. CDR3 length equals 15 residues. The CDR3 DNA follows: TGTGCCTGGACCGCGACAGGGGCTGGGGCCAACGTCCTGACTTTC. Amino acids: CAWTATGAGANVLTF.

This clonotype was seen at least ten times. The V and J genes are TRBV29-1 and TRBJ2-3; 9 nucleotides agree with TRBD1. Germline V CDR1 and CDR2: SQVTM, ANQGSEA. With V trimmed by 7 bases and J by 4 bases, 6 bases remained unmatched. The CDR3 totals 13 residues. The CDR3 region is CSAAGQGADTQYF. CDR3 DNA sequence: TGCAGCGCCGCGGGACAGGGAGCAGATACGCAGTATTTT.

This clonotype has ten or more counts. The genes are TRBV7-3 and TRBJ2-3; D is ambiguous. The CDR3 is 16 residues long. Between the trimmed V and J ends, which lost 0 bases and 0 bases, there was a span of 10 bases. Germline lookup yields CDR1 SGHTA and CDR2 FQGTGA. Written as DNA, the CDR3 is TGTGCCAGCAGCTTAACCGGCCCGACTAGCACAGATACGCAGTATTTT. Translating gives CASSLTGPTSTDTQYF. The complete variable domain, with remaining parts taken from reference TRBV7-3 and TRBJ2-3, reads GAGVSQTPSNKVTEKGKYVELRCDPISGHTALYWYRQSLGQGPEFLIYFQGTGAADDSGLPNDRFFAVRPEGSVSTLKIQRTERGDSAVYLCASSLTGPTSTDTQYFGPGTRLTVL.

This clonotype was seen repeatedly, ten times or more. The chain combines TRBV5-1 with TRBJ1-1, with D perhaps TRBD1 (5 bases). V dropped 7 bases and J dropped 4 bases, with 20 bases sitting between them. This CDR3 is 15 amino acids long. The germline CDR1 and CDR2 sequences are SGHRS and YFSETQ. The DNA for the CDR3 is TGCGCCAGCGCAGAATTGCAGGGTACGGGCACTGAAGCTTTCTTT. As protein: CASAELQGTGTEAFF.

This clonotype was counted at least ten times. The V call is TRBV5-1, the J call TRBJ2-7, with D perhaps TRBD2 (6 bases). V lost 2 bases and J 6 bases, leaving 18 bases between the germline ends. Germline values: CDR1 SGHRS, CDR2 YFSETQ. The CDR3 spans 15 residues. The CDR3 DNA follows: TGCGCCAGCAGCTTACAGACGGGAGACGTCGGCGAGCAGTACTTC. Its translation: CASSLQTGDVGEQYF.

This clonotype was seen many times. The rearrangement links TRBV5-1 to TRBJ2-3; 8 bases align to TRBD1. CDR1 is SGHRS, CDR2 YFSETQ, per germline. The CDR3 has 15 amino acids. Trimming cost V 1 base and J 2 bases; bases outside gene matches: 3. CDR3 bases: TGCGCCAGCAGCTTGCCGACAGGGGCCACAGATACGCAGTATTTT. It is translated as CASSLPTGATDTQYF. The complete variable domain, with remaining parts taken from reference TRBV5-1 and TRBJ2-3, reads KAGVTQTPRYLIKTRGQQVTLSCSPISGHRSVSWYQQTPGQGLQFLFEYFSETQRNKGNFPGRFSGRQFSNSRSEMNVSTLELGDSALYLCASSLPTGATDTQYFGPGTRLTVL.

This clonotype appeared many times. This rearrangement joins TRBV12-3 or TRBV12-4 to TRBJ1-1; no clear D gene. V lost 1 base and J lost 6, with 12 bases in between. The CDR3 is 14 amino acids. CDR3 coding DNA: TGTGCCAGCAGTTTAGATACAAGGGTCCCTGAAGCTTTCTTT. As protein: CASSLDTRVPEAFF.

This clonotype came up many times. The gene calls are TRBV6-6 and TRBJ1-2, with D possibly being TRBD1 (5 bases). Looked up from germline, CDR1 is MNHNY and CDR2 is SVGAGI (reference sequence). V was pared by 8 bases and J by 3 bases, with 13 bases between. The length of the CDR3 is 13 residues. The CDR3 reads CASGITGDYGYTF. CDR3 nucleotides: TGTGCCAGCGGGATAACAGGCGACTATGGCTACACCTTC.

This clonotype was seen at least ten times. This rearrangement joins TRBV5-6 to TRBJ2-3; TRBD2 aligns across 10 bases. Losses at the gene ends were 2 bases for V and 1 base for J; bases not matched to a gene: 7. Germline V lookup: CDR1 SGHDT, CDR2 YYEEEE. The CDR3 runs to 17 residues. The CDR3 loop reads CASSFGYTSGGTDTQYF. CDR3 nucleotide sequence: TGTGCCAGCAGCTTCGGGTACACTAGCGGGGGCACAGATACGCAGTATTTT.

This clonotype was recorded at least ten times. The chain joins TRBV7-2 to TRBJ2-5; 7 bases align to TRBD2. V gave up 4 bases and J gave up 5 bases; unmatched junction bases: 10. Germline loops: CDR1 SGHTA, CDR2 FQGNSA. This CDR3 has 15 amino acids. This chain's CDR3 is CASSSGSLGGETQYF. In nucleotides, the CDR3 is TGTGCCAGCAGCTCCGGTAGCTTGGGAGGGGAGACCCAGTACTTC.

This clonotype has just a few counts. The J gene is TRBJ1-1, the V gene TRBV18; the D is unclear. The V gene lost 4 bases and the J gene lost 11 bases, with 14 bases spanning the gap. The CDR3 has 12 amino acids. Germline-derived CDR1 and CDR2 are KGHSH and LQKENI. CDR3 residues: CASSLEVGWAFF. The CDR3 DNA is TGTGCCAGCTCACTCGAGGTAGGGTGGGCTTTCTTT.

This clonotype was observed many times. The CDR3 spells CASSLNRAPGELFF. DNA of the CDR3: TGTGCCAGCAGCCTTAACAGGGCCCCCGGGGAGCTGTTTTTT. The chain joins TRBV3-1 to TRBJ2-2; possibly TRBD1 for D (6 bases). CDR3 length: 14 residues. Germline assignment: CDR1 LGHDT and CDR2 YNNKEL (reference sequence). V gave up 4 bases and J gave up 6 bases, with 12 bases separating them.

This clonotype has at least ten counts. The V and J genes are TRBV28 and TRBJ1-1, with D hard to call. V lost 4 bases and J 0 bases, leaving 6 bases between the germline ends. The length of the CDR3 is 13 residues. The germline CDR1 and CDR2 sequences are MDHEN and SYDVKM. The CDR3 DNA reads TGTGCCAGCAGTTGGACGGTGAACACTGAAGCTTTCTTT. This encodes CASSWTVNTEAFF.

There are many counts of this clonotype. The genes are TRBV7-9 and TRBJ2-3; D remains ambiguous. Germline CDR1 reads SEHNR; CDR2 reads FQNEAQ (reference sequence). The CDR3 contains 12 residues. V gave up 3 bases and J gave up 2 bases, with 3 bases separating them. CDR3 sequence reads: CASSLFTDTQYF. The CDR3 nucleotides are TGTGCCAGCAGCTTGTTCACAGATACGCAGTATTTT.

This clonotype appeared many times. This chain joins TRBV5-1 and TRBJ2-3; D possibly corresponds to TRBD1 (6 bases). The CDR3 has 16 residues. V dropped 1 base and J dropped 1 base, with 13 bases sitting between them. Germline V gives CDR1 SGHRS, CDR2 YFSETQ. The CDR3: CASSLRDTDGTDTQYF. Here the CDR3 DNA reads TGCGCCAGCAGCTTGCGGGACACAGACGGCACAGATACGCAGTATTTT.

This clonotype was counted ten times or more. V is TRBV20-1 and J is TRBJ2-3; possible D gene TRBD2, 5 bases. Trimming stripped 3 bases from V and 3 bases from J, with 10 bases between. The V gene's germline CDR1 is DFQATT and CDR2 SNEGSKA (reference sequence). CDR3 length equals 13 residues. In nucleotides, the CDR3 is TGCAGTGCTAGTTCGCCGGGAACAGATACGCAGTATTTT. Translation: CSASSPGTDTQYF.

This clonotype has at least ten counts. The chain joins TRBV20-1 to TRBJ2-5, with D possibly matching TRBD1 (5 bases). The germline V gene encodes CDR1 DFQATT and CDR2 SNEGSKA (reference sequence). The CDR3 covers 14 residues. V was cut by 3 bases and J by 2 bases, with 13 bases left in between. The CDR3, as DNA: TGCAGTGCTAGGGCAGGGCATACACAAGAGACCCAGTACTTC. Its translation: CSARAGHTQETQYF.

This clonotype occurred many times. V is TRBV5-1 and J is TRBJ2-1; D not certain. Germline loops: CDR1 SGHRS, CDR2 YFSETQ. The CDR3 length is 13 residues. The V end was cut by 0 bases, the J end by 8 bases, with 9 bases between. CDR3 amino acids: CASSLGSVDEQFF. CDR3 sequence (DNA): TGCGCCAGCAGCTTGGGTTCTGTTGATGAGCAGTTCTTC. The whole variable domain, filled in from reference TRBV5-1 and TRBJ2-1, reads KAGVTQTPRYLIKTRGQQVTLSCSPISGHRSVSWYQQTPGQGLQFLFEYFSETQRNKGNFPGRFSGRQFSNSRSEMNVSTLELGDSALYLCASSLGSVDEQFFGPGTRLTVL.

This clonotype was seen repeatedly, ten times or more. The chain recombines TRBV5-1 with TRBJ2-3; 11 bases map to TRBD2. CDR1 and CDR2 (germline): SGHRS, YFSETQ. The CDR3 extends over 13 amino acids. The V gene end was trimmed by 7 bases and the J gene end by 8 bases; junction bases not matched to a gene: 6. This CDR3 is CASALAGDTTQYF. CDR3 DNA sequence: TGCGCCAGCGCACTAGCGGGGGACACTACGCAGTATTTT.

This clonotype appeared many times. The chain is built from TRBV27 and TRBJ2-5; D may match TRBD1 or TRBD2 (6 bases each). CDR1 MNHEY and CDR2 SMNVEV come from the germline V gene (reference sequence). CDR3 length: 14 amino acids. Trimming stripped 6 bases from V and 3 bases from J, with 14 bases between. CDR3 nucleotide sequence: TGTGCCAGCAGAGGGGGGAGCTTTGAAGAGACCCAGTACTTC. Translation: CASRGGSFEETQYF.

This clonotype was detected many times. The chain links TRBV11-2 to TRBJ2-3; D possibly uses TRBD1 or TRBD2 (5 bases each). Trimming took off 5 bases at V and 0 bases at J, with 18 bases between the two ends. Germline CDR1 and CDR2: SGHAT and FQNNGV. The CDR3 has 17 residues. CDR3 nucleotides: TGTGCCAGCAGCCAAACCCCGCTAGAGGGGAGCACAGATACGCAGTATTTT. Its translation is CASSQTPLEGSTDTQYF.

This clonotype was recorded many times. This chain uses TRBV5-1 with TRBJ2-1; TRBD1 agrees at 8 bases. V lost 0 bases and J lost 10; bases outside the gene matches: 6. This CDR3 has 14 amino acids. Germline lookup yields CDR1 SGHRS and CDR2 YFSETQ. CDR3: CASSLGRGLGEQFF. CDR3 nucleotide sequence: TGCGCCAGCAGCTTGGGCAGGGGGCTGGGAGAGCAGTTCTTC.

In its sample, this clonotype was seen many times. The chain carries TRBV12-3 or TRBV12-4 and TRBJ1-5; D is undetermined. The CDR3 is made up of 14 amino acids. The V end lost 5 bases, the J end lost 4 bases, and 12 bases lay between the germline ends. The CDR3 reads CASSPGWWNQPQHF. DNA for the CDR3: TGTGCCAGCAGTCCCGGGTGGTGGAATCAGCCCCAGCATTTT.

V gene TRBV6-5 combines with J gene TRBJ2-1, with 10 bases matching TRBD2. The germline V gene encodes CDR1 MNHEY and CDR2 SVGAGI. CDR3 length: 14 amino acids. Germline trimming cut 2 bases from V and 9 bases from J; bases unmatched to any gene: 4. The CDR3 is CASSYGLAGVEQFF. CDR3 nucleotides: TGTGCCAGCAGTTACGGGCTAGCGGGAGTTGAGCAGTTCTTC.